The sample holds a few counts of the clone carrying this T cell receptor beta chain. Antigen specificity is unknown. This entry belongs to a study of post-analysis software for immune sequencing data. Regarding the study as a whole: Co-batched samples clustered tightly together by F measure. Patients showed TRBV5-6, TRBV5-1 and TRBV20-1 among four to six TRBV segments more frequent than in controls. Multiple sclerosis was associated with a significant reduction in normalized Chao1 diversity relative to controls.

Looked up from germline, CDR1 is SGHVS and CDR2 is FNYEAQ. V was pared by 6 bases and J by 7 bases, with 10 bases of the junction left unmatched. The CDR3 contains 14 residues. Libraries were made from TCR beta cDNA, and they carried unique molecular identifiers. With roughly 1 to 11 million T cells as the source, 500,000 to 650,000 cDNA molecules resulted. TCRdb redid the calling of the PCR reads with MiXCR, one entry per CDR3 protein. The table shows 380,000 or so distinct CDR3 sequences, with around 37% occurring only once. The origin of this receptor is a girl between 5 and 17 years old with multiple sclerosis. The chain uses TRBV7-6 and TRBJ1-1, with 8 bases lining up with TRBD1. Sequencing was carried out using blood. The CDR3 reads CASSFTGGNLEAFF. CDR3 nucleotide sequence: TGTGCCAGCAGTTTTACAGGGGGTAACCTTGAAGCTTTCTTT.